This T cell receptor beta chain was sequenced for a study of blood T cell repertoires in COVID-19 (dated by TCRdb to about 2020). Describing the broader study: Collaborator samples came from the United States, Italy and Spain and covered acute and convalescent phases of COVID-19. The prospective study material was composed of cDNA or gDNA derived from T cells, B-cell-depleted T cells, or PBMCs. Subjects who had been exposed to COVID-19, were actively infected with it, or had recovered from it provided the deeply sampled blood TCRbeta repertoires that made up the dataset. The repertoires were made available in a free public database intended to serve as a resource for research on the immune response to SARS-CoV-2. Samples came from the ongoing ImmuneRACE study (first 160 participants) plus 1,254 subjects from 6 global collaborators. The sample metadata nearly always contained a de-identified subject ID, COVID-19 status, age in years and sex. Where HLA class I and class II types were available, the types were taken from metadata supplied by the sample provider, not from assay-based typing.

As for this clone: The antigen this receptor binds is unknown. The sample holds no much larger clone one base away, and base qualities are not on file.

What the study reported, not specific to this receptor: The amount of clinical and demographic metadata varied by source and participant and was provided uncurated.

TCRbeta CDR3 regions were amplified from genomic DNA by means of the immunoSEQ Assay, a bias-controlled multiplex PCR. On the authors' methods: The number of nucleated cells in each sample was estimated from the amplification of reference gene primers within the assay. To quantify the absolute abundance of each unique TCRbeta CDR3 rearrangement, sequence reads were collapsed and filtered. Productive Simpson clonality was computed per sample as the square root of Simpson's diversity index over productive rearrangements. Here the immuneACCESS table is served through TCRdb, limited to in-frame sequences with V and J called. Missing clones are a known gap in these copies; in checked studies unresolved V genes cover under half, and the rest lacks a known reason. V and J calls plus clone size are reproduced from that table; the DNA served to infer D and trimming. Recorded for this sample are 65,000 to 90,000 clones; roughly four fifths of them occurred a single time. The ten top clones hold approximately 6% of the sample.

Trimming removed 0 bases from V and 4 bases from J; the gene matches leave 3 bases unexplained. CDR1 and CDR2 (SGDLS, YYNGEE) derive from the germline V gene. Taken from cysteine to phenylalanine, the CDR3 has 15 residues. Only the CDR3 part of the read is kept: 45 bases, read in frame from the first base. Each collaborating institution followed its own protocols to collect whole blood in K2EDTA tubes. For TCRbeta analysis, collaborators shipped samples as frozen whole blood, isolated PBMCs, or DNA extracted from either of those sample types. The TCR originated in a woman aged 55-75 years with acute or convalescent COVID-19. The sample comprised peripheral blood. Rearrangement joined TRBV9 to TRBJ1-1, with 10 central nucleotides matching TRBD1. The bases read TGTGCCAGCAGCGTAGGGGACAGGGGCGGCACTGAAGCTTTCTTT. The translation is CASSVGDRGGTEAFF.